The 26 T cell receptor beta chains presented below share a single source sample, sequenced in a study of resident and recirculating memory T cells in vitiligo. Sequenced by immunoSEQ multiplex PCR; TCRdb stores in-frame clones only, minus some. The data contain around 70,000 clones, approximately 90% of them singletons. The sequenced sample was blood. Receptors originate from a male donor with vitiligo.

The chain links TRBV6-6 to TRBJ2-4; 7 bases align to TRBD1. In germline, CDR1 is MNHNY, CDR2 SVGAGI (reference sequence). The CDR3 contains 14 residues. V dropped 6 bases and J dropped 3; count of bases not matched to a gene: 5. CDR3 amino acids: CASSLGGGKNIQYF. Written as DNA, the CDR3 is TGTGCCAGCAGCCTAGGGGGCGGCAAAAACATTCAGTACTTC.

The gene calls are TRBV7-2 and TRBJ2-1; 8 bases align to TRBD2. CDR3 size: 14 residues. Germline CDR1 SGHTA, CDR2 FQGNSA. Germline trimming cut 5 bases from V and 12 bases from J; bases unmatched to any gene: 12. CDR3 sequence reads: CASSNGPGGAGQFF. The CDR3 DNA reads TGTGCCAGCAGCAACGGGCCCGGGGGGGCCGGGCAGTTCTTC.

The V gene is TRBV25-1, the J gene TRBJ1-4; D is perhaps TRBD1 (6 bases). CDR1 MGHDK and CDR2 SYGVNS come from the germline V gene. The CDR3 runs to 16 residues. The V end was cut by 4 bases, the J end by 7 bases, with 19 bases between. The CDR3 spells CASSATQGLRSEKLFF. The DNA of the CDR3 is TGTGCCAGCAGTGCCACTCAGGGGCTTCGTAGTGAAAAACTGTTTTTT.

The chain joins TRBV19 to TRBJ2-7, with D tentatively TRBD1 (6 bases). This CDR3 is 15 amino acids long. V was trimmed by 4 bases and J by 1 base, leaving 14 bases between them. CDR1 and CDR2 (germline): LNHDA, SQIVND (reference sequence). Here the CDR3 DNA reads TGTGCCAGTAGTAAGACAGGTCGGGCGTCCTACGAGCAGTACTTC. Translation: CASSKTGRASYEQYF. Full variable domain (missing parts from reference TRBV19 and TRBJ2-7): DGGITQSPKYLFRKEGQNVTLSCEQNLNHDAMYWYRQDPGQGLRLIYYSQIVNDFQKGDIAEGYSVSREKKESFPLTVTSAQKNPTAFYLCASSKTGRASYEQYFGPGTRLTVT.

The V gene is TRBV30, the J gene TRBJ2-1; 8 bases are a match to TRBD2. The J segment lost 2 bases and the V segment lost 4 bases, leaving 7 bases of the junction unmatched. The V gene's germline CDR1 is GTSNPN and CDR2 SVGIG (reference sequence). The CDR3 runs 15 residues. DNA for the CDR3: TGTGCCTGGACGGCTCAGCGGGGGCCCTACAATGAGCAGTTCTTC. Residues: CAWTAQRGPYNEQFF.

V is TRBV28 and J is TRBJ2-7; 9 bases agree with TRBD2. V gave up 8 bases and J gave up 5 bases; unmatched junction bases: 7. The CDR3 totals 13 residues. The germline gives CDR1 MDHEN, CDR2 SYDVKM. The DNA of the CDR3 is TGTGCCAGCGGGTATAGCGGGGGAGACGAGCAGTACTTC. Translation: CASGYSGGDEQYF.

The chain employs TRBV10-3 and TRBJ2-3, with TRBD2 matching over 10 bases. The V and J ends lost 6 bases and 0 bases, in that order; junction bases with no gene match: 9. Germline-derived CDR1 and CDR2 are ENHRY and SYGVKD. The CDR3 has 17 amino acids. The CDR3 protein is CAIRTRLAGSSTDTQYF. CDR3 DNA: TGTGCCATCAGAACACGACTAGCGGGTTCTAGCACAGATACGCAGTATTTT.

The chain is built from TRBV5-1 and TRBJ2-1; possible D gene TRBD1, 6 bases. V was clipped by 1 base and J by 0 bases, with 14 bases between them. Germline lookup yields CDR1 SGHRS and CDR2 YFSETQ. The CDR3 sequence is 17 residues long. The CDR3 sequence: CASSLYLGTSSYNEQFF. The CDR3 DNA reads as TGCGCCAGCAGCTTGTATCTAGGGACAAGCTCCTACAATGAGCAGTTCTTC.

The chain links TRBV2 to TRBJ2-3; the match to TRBD1 covers 8 bases. This CDR3 region has 21 residues. Germline values: CDR1 SNHLY, CDR2 FYNNEI. J gave up 1 base and V 1 base, and 19 bases lay outside the gene matches. The CDR3 DNA is TGTGCCAGCAGTGAAGGTTTATTCGGGACAGGAGGCCTAGGTGGCACAGATACGCAGTATTTT. Translated: CASSEGLFGTGGLGGTDTQYF.

CDR3 sequence reads: CASSPLAGQGSYGYTF. CDR3 in DNA: TGTGCCAGCTCACCACTCGCGGGACAGGGGTCCTATGGCTACACCTTC. The V gene is TRBV18, the J gene TRBJ1-2; 10 nucleotides match TRBD1. The CDR3 extends over 16 amino acids. Per the germline V gene, CDR1 is KGHSH and CDR2 is LQKENI. With V trimmed by 1 base and J by 4 bases, 6 bases remained unmatched. The whole variable domain, filled in from reference TRBV18 and TRBJ1-2, reads NAGVMQNPRHLVRRRGQEARLRCSPMKGHSHVYWYRQLPEEGLKFMVYLQKENIIDESGMPKERFSAEFPKEGPSILRIQQVVRGDSAAYFCASSPLAGQGSYGYTFGSGTRLTVV.

V gene TRBV7-2 combines with J gene TRBJ1-4; 7 bases are a match to TRBD1. This CDR3 comprises 14 residues. The junction had 8 bases not matched to a gene; V was cut back by 5 bases and J by 8 bases. Germline V gene lookup returns CDR1 SGHTA and CDR2 FQGNSA. CDR3 sequence (DNA): TGTGCCAGCAGCAGATCAGGGGGTAACGAAAAACTGTTTTTT. This codes for CASSRSGGNEKLFF.

The chain recombines TRBV19 with TRBJ2-3; 7 bases match TRBD1. The V and J ends lost 6 bases and 6 bases, in that order; junction bases with no gene match: 9. This CDR3 spans 14 amino acids. CDR1 is LNHDA, CDR2 SQIVND, per germline (reference sequence). The CDR3 reads CASSPGQLKDTQYF. The CDR3 nucleotides read TGTGCCAGTAGCCCGGGACAGCTCAAGGATACGCAGTATTTT.

V gene TRBV5-6 combines with J gene TRBJ2-3, with 10 bases that match TRBD2. CDR3 length: 16 residues. Germline V gives CDR1 SGHDT, CDR2 YYEEEE. V was pared by 5 bases and J by 0 bases, with 6 bases of the junction left unmatched. The CDR3 region has the DNA TGTGCCAGCAGAAAACTAGCGGGGAAGAGCACAGATACGCAGTATTTT. Protein: CASRKLAGKSTDTQYF.

This sequence joins TRBV5-4 and TRBJ1-4; 7 nucleotides match TRBD1. This CDR3 spans 16 amino acids. V trimming: 2 bases; J trimming: 0 bases; junction bases outside the gene matches: 4. Germline CDR1 and CDR2: SGHNT and YYREEE (reference sequence). The CDR3 nucleotides read TGTGCCAGCAGCTTCCTGGACAGGACAACTAATGAAAAACTGTTTTTT. As protein: CASSFLDRTTNEKLFF.

This clone was seen a single time. The genes are TRBV4-1 and TRBJ2-7; D unresolved. CDR1 MGHRA and CDR2 YSYEKL come from the germline V gene. Trimming removed 1 base from V and 2 bases from J, with 9 bases in between. This CDR3 spans 14 amino acids. CDR3 sequence (DNA): TGCGCCAGCAGCCAAGGGCGGAAGACCTACGAGCAGTACTTC. Translating it yields CASSQGRKTYEQYF.

V is TRBV5-5 and J is TRBJ2-1, with no clear D. Per the germline V gene, CDR1 is SGHKS and CDR2 is YYEKEE (reference sequence). Between the trimmed V and J ends, which lost 4 bases and 8 bases, there was a span of 19 bases. The CDR3 contains 15 residues. CDR3 coding DNA: TGTGCCAGCAGCCTCGAACCGAGAACAGTTGATGAGCAGTTCTTC. It codes for CASSLEPRTVDEQFF.

A word on this clone: Distinct nucleotide sequences in the sample also encode this CDR3. The CDR3 region is CASSFTSGNEQFF. As DNA, the CDR3 is TGCGCCAGCAGCTTTACCAGCGGCAATGAGCAGTTCTTC. The chain links TRBV5-1 to TRBJ2-1; D perhaps matches TRBD2 (5 bases). This CDR3 is 13 amino acids long. Between the trimmed V and J ends, which lost 2 bases and 6 bases, there was a span of 9 bases. Germline V gene sequence: CDR1 SGHRS, CDR2 YFSETQ.

This clone has only a few counts. The gene calls are TRBV21-1 and TRBJ1-2. TRBV21-1 is assigned pseudogene status. The CDR3 runs to 16 residues. CDR3 protein: CASDYGDLSRVYGYTF. Written as DNA, the CDR3 is TGTGCCAGCGACTATGGGGACTTGTCGAGAGTCTATGGCTACACCTTC.

The chain employs TRBV5-1 and TRBJ2-5, with a possible D match to TRBD1 (5 bases). CDR1 and CDR2 (germline): SGHRS, YFSETQ. The CDR3 extends over 13 amino acids. The germline V and J ends were trimmed by 4 bases and 1 base, with 8 bases remaining between them. The CDR3, as DNA: TGCGCCAGCAGCCCCGACAGCCAAGAGACCCAGTACTTC. It codes for CASSPDSQETQYF.

The rearrangement uses TRBV7-9 and TRBJ2-3; D gene ambiguous. This CDR3 comprises 12 residues. Deletions cut 4 bases from V and 2 bases from J, with 4 bases between. Germline V CDR1 and CDR2: SEHNR, FQNEAQ (reference sequence). The CDR3 DNA reads as TGTGCCAGCAGCTCTACCACAGATACGCAGTATTTT. The encoded protein is CASSSTTDTQYF.

This rearrangement joins TRBV30 to TRBJ2-2; 9 positions agree with TRBD2. This CDR3 region has 14 residues. Germline values: CDR1 GTSNPN, CDR2 SVGIG (reference sequence). With V trimmed by 1 base and J by 4 bases, 1 base remained unmatched. DNA of the CDR3: TGTGCCTGGAGTGGACTAGCGGTCACCGGGGAGCTGTTTTTT. Amino acids: CAWSGLAVTGELFF.

V usage is TRBV15 and J usage is TRBJ1-1; D gene unclear. The V gene lost 1 base and the J gene lost 3 bases, with 6 bases spanning the gap. CDR1 and CDR2 (germline): LNHNV, YYDKDF (reference sequence). CDR3 length equals 13 residues. The CDR3 DNA reads TGTGCCACCAGCAGAGGGCAATACACTGAAGCTTTCTTT. It specifies CATSRGQYTEAFF.

The chain recombines TRBV29-1 with TRBJ2-7; the D gene is possibly TRBD1 (5 bases). CDR1 is SQVTM, CDR2 ANQGSEA, per germline. The V and J ends lost 5 bases and 4 bases respectively, with 18 bases between them. The CDR3 totals 14 residues. The CDR3 DNA reads as TGCAGCGTTCAGTTAGGGCAGGGCAGGTACGAGCAGTACTTC. This translates into CSVQLGQGRYEQYF.

The chain combines TRBV29-1 with TRBJ2-3; 9 bases are a match to TRBD1. This CDR3 region has 15 residues. Germline V lookup: CDR1 SQVTM, CDR2 ANQGSEA. V gave up 5 bases and J gave up 3 bases; unmatched junction bases: 9. CDR3 sequence reads: CSVTGTGSTTDTQYF. In DNA, the CDR3 is TGCAGCGTTACCGGGACAGGGAGTACGACAGATACGCAGTATTTT.

The chain links TRBV9 to TRBJ2-5; 14 bases are a match to TRBD2. Germline V gene sequence: CDR1 SGDLS, CDR2 YYNGEE. This CDR3 contains 18 residues. Trimming at V came to 0 bases and at J to 2 bases, leaving 6 bases not matched to a gene. As DNA, the CDR3 is TGTGCCAGCAGCGTAGAGGGGACTAGCGGGGGAAGACAAGAGACCCAGTACTTC. Translating it yields CASSVEGTSGGRQETQYF. The full variable domain, rest sourced from reference TRBV9 and TRBJ2-5, is DSGVTQTPKHLITATGQRVTLRCSPRSGDLSVYWYQQSLDQGLQFLIQYYNGEERAKGNILERFSAQQFPDLHSELNLSSLELGDSALYFCASSVEGTSGGRQETQYFGPGTRLLVL.

The J gene is TRBJ2-6, the V gene TRBV15, with D possibly TRBD1 on 5 matching bases. V dropped 8 bases and J dropped 0 bases, with 5 bases sitting between them. This CDR3 is built from 13 residues. Germline CDR1 is LNHNV and CDR2 is YYDKDF (reference sequence). The CDR3 is CATGASGANVLTF. CDR3 DNA: TGTGCCACCGGGGCCTCTGGGGCCAACGTCCTGACTTTC.